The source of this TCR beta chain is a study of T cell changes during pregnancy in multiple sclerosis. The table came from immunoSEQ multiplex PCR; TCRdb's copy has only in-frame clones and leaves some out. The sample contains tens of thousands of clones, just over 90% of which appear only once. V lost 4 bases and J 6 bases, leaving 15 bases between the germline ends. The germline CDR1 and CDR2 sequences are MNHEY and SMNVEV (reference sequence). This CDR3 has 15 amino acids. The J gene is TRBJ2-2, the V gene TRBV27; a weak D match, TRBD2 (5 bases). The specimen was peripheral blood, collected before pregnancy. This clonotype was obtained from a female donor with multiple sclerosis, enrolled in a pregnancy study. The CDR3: CASSSTAEVSGELFF. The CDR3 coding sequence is TGTGCCAGCAGTTCTACAGCGGAGGTTTCCGGGGAGCTGTTTTTT.